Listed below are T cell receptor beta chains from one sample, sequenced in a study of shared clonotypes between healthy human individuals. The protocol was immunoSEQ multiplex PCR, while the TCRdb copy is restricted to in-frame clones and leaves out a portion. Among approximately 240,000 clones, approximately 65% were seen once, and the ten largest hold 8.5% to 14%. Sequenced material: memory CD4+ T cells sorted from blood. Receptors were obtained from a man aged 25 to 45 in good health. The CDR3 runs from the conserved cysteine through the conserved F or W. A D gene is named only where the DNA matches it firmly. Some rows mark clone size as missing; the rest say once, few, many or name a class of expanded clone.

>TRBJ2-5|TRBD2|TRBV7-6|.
CASSLRTGGRETQYF
TGTGCCAGCAGCTTAAGGACGGGAGGAAGAGAGACCCAGTACTTC
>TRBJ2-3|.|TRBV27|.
CASSPLGDTQYF
TGTGCCAGCAGCCCCCTCGGGGATACGCAGTATTTT
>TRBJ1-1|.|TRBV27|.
CASSFVGGLNTEAFF
TGTGCCAGCAGTTTTGTCGGGGGTCTTAACACTGAAGCTTTCTTT
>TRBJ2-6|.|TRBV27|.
CASSSRNRAGANVLTF
TGTGCCAGCAGTTCACGTAACAGGGCTGGGGCCAACGTCCTGACTTTC
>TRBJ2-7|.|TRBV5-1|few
CASGDSTGSFDEQYF
TGCGCCAGCGGGGATTCGACAGGAAGCTTCGACGAGCAGTACTTC
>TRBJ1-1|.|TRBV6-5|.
CASSGGPSGTEAFF
TGTGCCAGCAGTGGGGGGCCCTCGGGGACTGAAGCTTTCTTT
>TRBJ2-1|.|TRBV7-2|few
CASSLYGYNEQFF
TGTGCCAGCAGCCTGTACGGCTACAATGAGCAGTTCTTC
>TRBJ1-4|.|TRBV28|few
CASSLGTNEKLFF
TGTGCCAGCAGTTTAGGAACTAATGAAAAACTGTTTTTT
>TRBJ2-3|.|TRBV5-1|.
CASSLSVGVADTQYF
TGCGCCAGCAGCTTGTCGGTGGGAGTAGCAGATACGCAGTATTTT
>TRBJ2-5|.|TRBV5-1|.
CASTLQGLGEETQYF
TGCGCCAGCACCTTACAGGGTCTGGGCGAAGAGACCCAGTACTTC
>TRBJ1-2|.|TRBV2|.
CASSKTSDSPIYGYTF
TGTGCCAGCAGTAAAACCTCGGACAGTCCGATCTATGGCTACACCTTC
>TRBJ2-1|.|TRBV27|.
CASSFSTNNVEQFF
TGTGCCAGCAGTTTTTCAACTAACAATGTTGAGCAGTTCTTC
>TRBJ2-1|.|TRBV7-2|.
CASSLGVRWDEQFF
TGTGCCAGCAGCTTAGGGGTTCGCTGGGATGAGCAGTTCTTC
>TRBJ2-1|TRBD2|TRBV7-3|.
CASSLAGVVHEQFF
TGTGCCAGCAGCCTAGCGGGAGTGGTCCATGAGCAGTTCTTC
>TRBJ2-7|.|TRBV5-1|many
CASSLGYLYEQYF
TGCGCCAGCAGCTTGGGGTACTTGTACGAGCAGTACTTC